This T cell receptor beta chain emerged from a study of control samples from healthy donors and cancer patients. Only in-frame clones appear in the TCRdb table, and some are missing; sequencing was by immunoSEQ multiplex PCR. The sample consists of roughly 40,000 clones, around nine tenths of them appearing once. Trimming removed 10 bases from V and 5 bases from J; junction bases left unmatched: 4. Germline assignment: CDR1 LNHDA and CDR2 SQIVND (reference sequence). CDR3 size: 12 residues. This clonotype originated in a woman in her forties or fifties in good health. The sequencing sample was made of blood. The chain recombines TRBV19 with TRBJ2-2; 7 bases match TRBD2. CDR3 in DNA: TGTGCCACCGGGGGGAATACCGGGGAGCTGTTTTTT. Translation: CATGGNTGELFF. Full variable domain (missing parts from reference TRBV19 and TRBJ2-2): DGGITQSPKYLFRKEGQNVTLSCEQNLNHDAMYWYRQDPGQGLRLIYYSQIVNDFQKGDIAEGYSVSREKKESFPLTVTSAQKNPTAFYLCATGGNTGELFFGEGSRLTVL.